What follows is one TCR beta chain and its context. Its antigen is unidentified. The sample comes from a study of CD8+CD57+ T cells in acquired aplastic anemia. Study-wide context: An average of roughly 3 ug of DNA was obtained from sorted CD4+ and CD8+ cells.

The study, taken as a whole, reports: CD8+ Simpson's diversity in patients was not significantly different from that in controls.

Genomic DNA provided the template from which TCR beta VDJ and CDR3 profiles were obtained. Via MiXCR, TCRdb re-called the reads, giving one row per CDR3 protein. The sample has some 170,000 distinct CDR3 sequences; approximately 40% are singletons. This CDR3 is 13 amino acids long. With 10 bases removed from V and 1 base from J, the gap between germline ends came to 13 bases. Germline assignment: CDR1 SNHLY and CDR2 FYNNEI. The sequenced sample consisted of sorted CD4+, CD8+, or CD8+CD57+ T cells (not recorded which) from PBMCs. The receptor comes from a human donor in good health. The V gene is TRBV2, the J gene TRBJ1-2; D not certain. For the CDR3, the DNA is TGTGCCATCCCAGCTCCGAATAACTATGGCTACACCTTC. Protein product: CAIPAPNNYGYTF.